Listed below are T cell receptor beta chains from one sample, sequenced in a study of metastatic and nonmetastatic thyroid tumors. TCRdb redid the clone calls on the PCR reads using MiXCR. The sample consists of 28,000 or so clones, approximately 17% of them appearing once. The sequencing input was blood. The receptors stem from a female donor with papillary thyroid cancer or a benign thyroid nodule (not recorded which). Some clones in this sample may be carry-over from other donors' samples. Each CDR3 is given with its conserved first and last residue. A D gene is named only where the DNA matches it firmly. Clone size is stated in some rows and not others, as once, few, many or a class when expanded.

v_call	j_call	clone_size	d_call	cdr3_aa	cdr3_nt
TRBV13	TRBJ2-7	many	.	CASSVDGYEQYF	TGTGCCAGCAGCGTGGACGGTTACGAGCAGTACTTC
TRBV12-3/TRBV12-4	TRBJ1-5	few	.	CASSAGGISNQPQHF	TGTGCCAGCAGTGCTGGAGGGATAAGCAATCAGCCCCAGCATTTT
TRBV4-1	TRBJ1-1	.	.	CASSQDGQPHTEAFF	TGCGCCAGCAGCCAAGATGGGCAGCCCCACACTGAAGCTTTCTTT
TRBV9	TRBJ1-2	many	TRBD1	CASSLATGPPYGYTF	TGTGCCAGCAGCTTGGCGACAGGGCCCCCCTATGGCTACACCTTC
TRBV19	TRBJ2-3	many	.	CASGLGTDTQYF	TGTGCCAGTGGGCTAGGCACAGATACGCAGTATTTT
TRBV19	TRBJ1-5	many	TRBD1	CASSIGWDRGNQPQHF	TGTGCCAGTAGTATAGGCTGGGACAGGGGGAATCAGCCCCAGCATTTT
TRBV9	TRBJ1-1	many	.	CASSVGLMNTEAFF	TGTGCCAGCAGCGTAGGACTCATGAACACTGAAGCTTTCTTT
TRBV11-2	TRBJ2-2	once	.	CASSLGAGVRTGELFF	TGTGCCAGCAGCTTAGGTGCAGGGGTACGCACCGGGGAGCTGTTTTTT
TRBV9	TRBJ2-1	.	TRBD2	CASSSGRRRGGYNEQFF	TGTGCCAGCAGTTCCGGGCGGAGGCGGGGGGGATACAATGAGCAGTTCTTC
TRBV4-1	TRBJ2-2	.	.	CASSQINTGELFF	TGCGCCAGCAGCCAAATTAACACCGGGGAGCTGTTTTTT
TRBV3-1	TRBJ2-3	many	TRBD2	CASSQDTSGRGSTDTQYF	TGTGCCAGCAGCCAAGATACTAGCGGGAGGGGTTCCACAGATACGCAGTATTTT
TRBV6-1	TRBJ1-1	many	.	CASTTGRARGTEAFF	TGTGCCAGCACCACCGGGAGGGCCCGGGGCACTGAAGCTTTCTTT
TRBV5-1	TRBJ2-2	many	.	CASSPVGTRELFF	TGCGCCAGCAGTCCCGTGGGGACCCGGGAGCTGTTTTTT
TRBV12-3/TRBV12-4	TRBJ2-7	medium-sized	TRBD2	CASSFGLAGALRDQYF	TGTGCCAGCAGTTTTGGATTAGCGGGTGCCCTACGAGACCAGTACTTC
TRBV2	TRBJ2-7	.	.	CASSLFQNWSPYEQYF	TGTGCCAGCAGCTTATTTCAAAATTGGAGCCCTTACGAGCAGTACTTC
TRBV18	TRBJ2-3	many	TRBD2	CASSPTSADTQYF	TGTGCCAGCTCACCCACTAGCGCAGATACGCAGTATTTT
TRBV20-1	TRBJ2-7	many	TRBD1	CSAPPTGGGHEQYF	TGCAGTGCTCCGCCGACAGGGGGCGGGCACGAGCAGTACTTC
TRBV28	TRBJ1-5	many	.	CASSFLVRGTNQPQHF	TGTGCCAGCAGTTTTTTGGTCAGGGGTACCAATCAGCCCCAGCATTTT
TRBV27	TRBJ1-5	few	TRBD1	CASSLLGGTVNQPKHF	TGTGCCAGCAGTCTATTAGGGGGGACAGTTAATCAGCCCAAGCATTTT
TRBV9	TRBJ2-3	many	TRBD2	CASRAGTARTDTQYF	TGTGCCAGCAGAGCGGGGACGGCGCGCACAGATACGCAGTATTTT
TRBV6-1	TRBJ2-3	few	TRBD1	CASSQQGAGTDTQYF	TGTGCCAGCAGTCAACAGGGGGCAGGCACAGATACGCAGTATTTT
TRBV13	TRBJ2-5	many	.	CASSLGKTQYF	TGTGCCAGCAGCTTAGGGAAGACCCAGTACTTC
TRBV4-2	TRBJ2-5	many	TRBD1	CASSRSTGVLQETQYF	TGTGCCAGCAGCCGGTCTACAGGGGTCCTCCAAGAGACCCAGTACTTC
TRBV5-1	TRBJ2-1	.	.	CASMPAGHASYNEQFF	TGCGCCAGCATGCCGGCCGGACACGCCTCCTACAATGAGCAGTTCTTC
TRBV27	TRBJ2-7	many	TRBD1	CASRYGQGDEQYF	TGTGCCAGCAGGTATGGACAGGGAGACGAGCAGTACTTC
TRBV5-6	TRBJ2-5	many	.	CASSSGETQYF	TGTGCCAGCAGCTCTGGAGAGACCCAGTACTTC
TRBV28	TRBJ2-1	many	.	CASRTAPGHISYNEQFF	TGTGCCAGCAGGACCGCGCCGGGACACATCTCCTACAATGAGCAGTTCTTC
TRBV20-1	TRBJ2-3	many	.	CSARAYMSSTDTQYF	TGCAGTGCTAGAGCATATATGTCTAGCACAGATACGCAGTATTTT
TRBV7-2	TRBJ2-7	.	.	CASSVGTSYEQYF	TGTGCCAGCAGCGTAGGAACTAGCTACGAGCAGTACTTC
TRBV11-2	TRBJ2-1	many	TRBD2	CASSTSGRQFF	TGTGCCAGCAGTACTAGCGGGCGGCAGTTCTTC
TRBV27	TRBJ2-3	many	TRBD2	CASRLGLAGNTDTQYF	TGTGCCAGCAGGTTGGGACTAGCGGGGAACACAGATACGCAGTATTTT
TRBV27	TRBJ1-2	medium-sized	.	CASAPHPNYGYTF	TGTGCCAGCGCCCCCCACCCTAACTATGGCTACACCTTC
TRBV28	TRBJ2-5	.	TRBD1	CASRLRGPETQYF	TGTGCCAGCAGACTCAGGGGGCCGGAGACCCAGTACTTC
TRBV12-3/TRBV12-4	TRBJ2-5	many	.	CASRGNWRQETQYF	TGTGCCAGCAGGGGTAATTGGAGACAAGAGACCCAGTACTTC
TRBV3-1	TRBJ1-2	many	.	CASSQAEAGLYGYTF	TGTGCCAGCAGCCAAGCGGAGGCAGGCCTCTATGGCTACACCTTC